Following are 2 T cell receptor beta chains from one sample sequenced in a study of naive and memory T cell subsets (dated by TCRdb to about 2017). The library was generated by 5' RACE. The instrument was an Illumina MiSeq. Four rounds of PCR, run with the SP2 primer together with nested alpha and beta constant region primers, were used to amplify the ligated cDNA. Through fastp at Q25 and MiXCR, TCRdb rebuilt clones from the public reads, retaining in-frame beta chains. A single entry per CDR3 protein holds the most common genes and DNA from its merged rows. The sample contains 55,000 to 70,000 distinct CDR3 sequences, around 7.7% of them found a single time. Almost 10% of the sample rests with the top ten. The study reported a robust and sensitive protocol to amplify, sequence and analyze TCRs, based on 3' ligation of a UMI-containing oligonucleotide to TCR cDNA. These receptors originate from a male donor in good health.

V usage is TRBV10-3 and J usage is TRBJ2-2, with 11 bases lining up with TRBD2. This CDR3 has 15 amino acids. CDR1 is ENHRY, CDR2 SYGVKD, per germline. Trimming cost V 7 bases and J 3 bases; bases outside gene matches: 4. CDR3 coding DNA: TGTGCCATCAATAGCGGGAGGGCCGACACCGGGGAGCTGTTTTTT. Amino acid sequence: CAINSGRADTGELFF.

This clonotype was counted between two and nine times. This chain joins TRBV7-6 and TRBJ2-1; either TRBD1 or TRBD2 may fit D (5 bases each). From germline, CDR1 is SGHVS and CDR2 FNYEAQ. V lost 1 base to trimming and J lost 10 bases, with 23 bases between them. The CDR3 has 17 amino acids. DNA for the CDR3: TGTGCCAGCAGCTTAGGAGCAGGGAGCTTTCCCTACCGGGAGCAGTTCTTC. Protein product: CASSLGAGSFPYREQFF.